This T cell receptor (beta chain) was documented in a study of beta chain features in type 1 diabetes (dated by TCRdb to 2016 to 2019). About the full investigation: Mean age, gender distribution, total cell number and subset yield did not differ between patients and healthy donors. Across all samples, some 100,000,000 sorted cells were examined, and cell number per subset correlated strongly with RNA yield. In the study, recently diagnosed type 1 diabetes patients and matched healthy donors were compared on the TCRB repertoires of their sorted circulating CD4+ T cell subsets. Regulatory and stem cell-like memory subsets were isolated from only 8 patients and roughly 8 healthy donors, whereas naive and central memory subsets came from all 30 or so donors.

Trimming takes 3 bases from V and 2 bases from J, and the germline ends sit 8 bases apart. Counted from cysteine to phenylalanine, this CDR3 has 13 amino acids. Only the CDR3 DNA stays, 39 bases, in frame from base 1. CDR1 and CDR2 are read off the germline V gene as SGHAT and FQNNGV. Study-wide findings and limitations: HLA sub-analyses involved small numbers of individuals, so any influence of HLA type on TCRB rearrangement remained unresolved. PCR might favor shorter templates, but patient and control samples were amplified and corrected together, so any skew would affect both groups equally. A moderate but significant shortening of TCRB CDR3 length was observed in type 1 diabetes patients in all four CD4+ subsets. At VDJ recombination sites, type 1 diabetes patients had fewer insertions and more deleted nucleotides, which implies abnormalities in thymic rearrangement. Naive, central memory and regulatory TCRB repertoires appeared more similar among patients than among healthy donors. Because cDNA rather than genomic DNA was sequenced, highly expressing activated cells could have been over-represented, although no difference in activation and CD3 levels was found between groups.

Each donor gave one peripheral blood draw, roughly 120 mL on average, collected into heparinised tubes. Using a panel that included CD45RO, CCR7, CD25, CD127, CD95 and CD27, naive, central memory, regulatory and stem cell-like memory CD4+ T cells were sorted on a BD FACSAria II. Purity was above 95% for every sorted population. PBMCs were isolated right away by Lymphoprep density gradient centrifugation and were stained directly, without culture. So that batch effects would be minimized, each experiment stained and sorted samples in pairs, pairing one healthy donor with one patient. In its sample, this clone was seen a few times. Its antigen remains undetermined. There are no base qualities to consult, and no much larger clone falls within one base. All of the isolated RNA was reverse transcribed with the High Capacity cDNA Reverse Transcription Kit, so expressed TCRB transcripts were sequenced. Deep immunoSEQ sequencing was performed on naive, central memory and regulatory T cell samples, with an average of roughly 3.6 million total reads per sample. Sorted cells were lysed in RLT buffer and RNA was extracted with DNase-treated RNeasy Micro or Mini kits, depending on cell number. To prevent cross-contamination, each cell subset was processed individually, whereas patient and healthy donor samples were processed jointly. TCRB sequences were amplified from cDNA with the immunoSEQ multiplex PCR, producing 87-bp fragments spanning the CDR3 region. The amplicons were sequenced using the Illumina HiSeq platform. As for the original processing: PCR bias was computationally corrected using synthetic template baselines, reads within Hamming distance 2 were collapsed, and singletons that could not be merged were discarded. By aligning reads against IMGT, V, D and J genes, CDR3 length, and insertions or deletions at six rearrangement sites were assigned. Within each subset, clonotype counts were normalized to the number of sorted cells before true diversity and Gini coefficients were calculated with the tcR R package. Repertoire sharing was quantified using the overlap coefficient calculated on TCRB nucleotide sequences. Out-of-frame TCRB sequences from naive cells were analyzed to stand in for the pre-selection repertoire. TCRdb took over this immuneACCESS table, retaining in-frame rearrangements with V and J assigned. Such tables are incomplete; in checked studies, under half of the missing clones stem from an unresolved V gene, and the remainder is unexplained. V and J calls and clone size are given by that table; D and trimming were obtained from the DNA. The sample table shows fewer than 650,000 clones, and around 16% are seen once. About 0.093% of the sample is held by the ten biggest clonotypes.

The sequence was obtained from a man in his late teens or twenties in good health. The specimen sequenced was naive CD4+ T cells from blood. What this sample's cell subset or site label stands for: true naive CD4+ T cells. The sequence joins TRBV11-2 to TRBJ2-7; too little of a D gene remains to name it. The CDR3 is CASSFGRAYEQYF. In nucleotide form, the sequence is TGTGCCAGCAGCTTCGGCAGAGCCTACGAGCAGTACTTC. The entire variable domain, with the stretches around the CDR3 drawn from the reference TRBV11-2 and TRBJ2-7 proteins, is EAGVAQSPRYKIIEKRQSVAFWCNPISGHATLYWYQQILGQGPKLLIQFQNNGVVDDSQLPKDRFSAERLKGVDSTLKIQPAKLEDSAVYLCASSFGRAYEQYFGPGTRLTVT.